One sample yielded the 21 T cell receptor beta chains listed below, sequenced in a study of T cells in Graves' hyperthyroidism and ophthalmopathy (dated 2019 in TCRdb). Library construction relied on multiplex PCR. Instrument on record: Illumina HiSeq 2000. TCR beta CDR3 regions were amplified from RNA transcripts. For the first round of RT-PCR on the TCR CDR3, the HTBI primer set was used together with the Qiagen OneStep RT-PCR kit. TCRdb ran its own pipeline on the public reads, namely fastp trimming at Q25 and MiXCR clone calling, and kept in-frame beta chains. A single entry per CDR3 protein holds the most common genes and DNA from its merged rows. The sample table shows hundreds of thousands of distinct CDR3 sequences, and 14% are seen once. Of the sample, 10% falls within the top ten clones. Sequenced material: blood. The origin of the receptors is a woman in her late teens or twenties with Graves' hyperthyroidism.

Only one count was recorded for this clonotype. Being one base from a much bigger clone, this may be a read error. V is TRBV2 and J is TRBJ2-1, with D tentatively TRBD2 (6 bases). This CDR3 spans 14 amino acids. Trimming pared 8 bases from V and 13 bases from J, leaving 24 bases between. The germline V gene has CDR1 SNHLY and CDR2 FYNNEI. The CDR3 loop is CASGGRDFPGAQFF. In DNA, the CDR3 is TGTGCCAGCGGAGGCAGGGACTTTCCGGGTGCCCAGTTCTTC.

The rearrangement links TRBV9 to TRBJ2-1; 8 bases align to TRBD2. The CDR3 loop spans 16 amino acids. Germline V CDR1 and CDR2: SGDLS, YYNGEE. V gave up 0 bases and J gave up 8 bases; unmatched junction bases: 10. This CDR3 reads CASSVGLSGSSHEQFF. The CDR3, as DNA: TGTGCCAGCAGCGTAGGTCTGAGCGGGAGCTCCCATGAGCAGTTCTTC.

The table lists this clonotype with many counts. The chain carries TRBV5-1 and TRBJ1-2, with D perhaps TRBD1 (5 bases). V lost 0 bases, J lost 4 bases, and 16 bases lay in between. CDR3 length equals 16 residues. Germline values: CDR1 SGHRS, CDR2 YFSETQ. CDR3 bases: TGCGCCAGCAGCTTGGCGGGGACCCGGATCAGCTATGGCTACACCTTC. Its translation is CASSLAGTRISYGYTF.

In its sample, this clonotype was seen many times. Relative to the germline gene, one junction end is altered; a read error may explain this. The J gene is TRBJ2-7, the V gene TRBV7-9; D is perhaps TRBD1 (6 bases). The germline V gene encodes CDR1 SEHNR and CDR2 FQNEAQ (reference sequence). The CDR3 is 14 amino acids. CDR3 amino acids: CASSLGQTGVEQYF. The CDR3 DNA reads TGTGCCAGCAGTTTAGGACAGACTGGAGTCGAGCAGTACTTC.

This clonotype was detected ten times or more. This chain uses TRBV5-5 with TRBJ2-3; 7 bases fit TRBD2. Trimming cost V 1 base and J 2 bases; bases outside gene matches: 10. CDR1 is SGHKS, CDR2 YYEKEE, per germline (reference sequence). The CDR3 is made up of 17 amino acids. CDR3 DNA sequence: TGTGCCAGCAGCTTGAGGGCTAGCGGTTTCTCCACAGATACGCAGTATTTT. Its translation: CASSLRASGFSTDTQYF.

A note on this clonotype: A much larger clone lies one base from this, so it may be a read error. This chain uses TRBV30 with TRBJ2-7; TRBD1 or TRBD2 may be the D gene (7 bases each). V lost 2 bases and J lost 5, with 16 bases in between. The germline CDR1 and CDR2 sequences are GTSNPN and SVGIG (reference sequence). The CDR3 sequence is 14 residues long. In nucleotides, the CDR3 is TGTGCCTGGAGTAAGTGGGAGGGGGCCCACGAGCAGTACTTC. This encodes CAWSKWEGAHEQYF. Drawing the rest from reference TRBV30 and TRBJ2-7, the complete variable domain is SQTIHQWPATLVQPVGSPLSLECTVEGTSNPNLYWYRQAAGRGLQLLFYSVGIGQISSEVPQNLSASRPQDRQFILSSKKLLLSDSGFYLCAWSKWEGAHEQYFGPGTRLTVT.

This clonotype has more than one count but fewer than ten. V is TRBV27 and J is TRBJ2-3; D call uncertain. This CDR3 contains 12 residues. V dropped 8 bases and J dropped 4 bases, with 10 bases sitting between them. CDR1 and CDR2 (germline): MNHEY, SMNVEV (reference sequence). CDR3 nucleotide sequence: TGTGCCAGCGGCTCCAACCCAGATACGCAGTATTTT. Protein: CASGSNPDTQYF.

The chain uses TRBV3-1 and TRBJ2-7; either TRBD1 or TRBD2 may supply D (5 bases each). Germline lookup yields CDR1 LGHDT and CDR2 YNNKEL (reference sequence). The CDR3 is made up of 16 amino acids. Trimming removed 4 bases at V and 0 bases at J, with 16 bases between. The CDR3 loop reads CASSPRLGRSSYEQYF. CDR3 nucleotides: TGTGCCAGCAGCCCCCGGTTGGGACGGAGCTCCTACGAGCAGTACTTC.

This clonotype was observed a few times. The chain has TRBV4-3 and TRBJ2-1; TRBD1 matches 9 bases. CDR1 LGHNA and CDR2 YSLEER come from the germline V gene. The ends lost 0 bases at V and 13 bases at J; junction bases unmatched: 4. CDR3 length: 13 amino acids. Here the CDR3 DNA reads TGCGCCAGCAGCCAAGATCGGACAGGGGCCCAGTTCTTC. Residues: CASSQDRTGAQFF.

CDR3 residues: CASSDNHSPLHF. The CDR3 DNA reads as TGTGCCAGCAGCGACAATCATTCACCCCTCCACTTT. This chain uses TRBV2 with TRBJ1-6; D unresolved. The CDR3 length is 12 residues. Trimming cost V 6 bases and J 8 bases, with 8 bases left between them. Germline CDR1 reads SNHLY; CDR2 reads FYNNEI. Looking up the rest from reference TRBV2 and TRBJ1-6 gives the full variable domain: EPEVTQTPSHQVTQMGQEVILRCVPISNHLYFYWYRQILGQKVEFLVSFYNNEISEKSEIFDDQFSVERPDGSNFTLKIRSTKLEDSAMYFCASSDNHSPLHFGNGTRLTVT.

CDR3 residues: CSAVRGGEAFF. As DNA, the CDR3 is TGCAGTGCTGTGAGGGGTGGTGAAGCTTTCTTT. V gene TRBV20-1 combines with J gene TRBJ1-1; a possible D gene is TRBD1 (5 bases). CDR3 size: 11 residues. The V gene lost 5 bases and the J gene lost 7 bases, with 11 bases spanning the gap. Germline V lookup: CDR1 DFQATT, CDR2 SNEGSKA (reference sequence).

This clonotype was seen at least ten times. V gene TRBV7-9 combines with J gene TRBJ2-3, with D possibly being TRBD2 (5 bases). CDR3 length: 11 residues. CDR1 and CDR2 from the germline V gene are SEHNR and FQNEAQ (reference sequence). The V gene lost 5 bases and the J gene lost 7 bases, with 7 bases spanning the gap. The CDR3 coding sequence is TGTGCCAGCAGCCCCGGGAATACGCAGTATTTT. Encoded protein: CASSPGNTQYF.

As to this clonotype: Being one base from a much bigger clone, this may be a read error. No conserved phenylalanine or tryptophan is present at the end of the CDR3, so a read error is the likely explanation. V usage is TRBV11-2 and J usage is TRBJ2-7; D not certain. Germline loops: CDR1 SGHAT, CDR2 FQNNGV. CDR3 size: 12 residues. Trimming left V 3 bases short and J 6 bases short, with 9 bases between. The CDR3 DNA sequence: TGTGCCAGCAGCTTCGGCCCTAGCGAGCAGTACCTC. This encodes CASSFGPSEQYL.

About this clonotype: Sequence at one end of the junction differs from germline and may be a read error. The chain couples TRBV7-9 to TRBJ2-1, with 8 bases aligning to TRBD2. The germline CDR1 and CDR2 sequences are SEHNR and FQNEAQ (reference sequence). The CDR3 is 18 residues long. The CDR3 region has the DNA TGTGCCGGCAGCTTAACGTGGGGGCTAAGCGGGAGTAACAATGAGCAGTTCTTC. Amino acids: CAGSLTWGLSGSNNEQFF. Drawing the rest from reference TRBV7-9 and TRBJ2-1, the complete variable domain is DTGVSQNPRHKITKRGQNVTFRCDPISEHNRLYWYRQTLGQGPEFLTYFQNEAQLEKSRLLSDRFSAERPKGSFSTLEIQRTEQGDSAMYLCAGSLTWGLSGSNNEQFFGPGTRLTVL.

The chain carries TRBV13 and TRBJ2-5, with TRBD2 identical over 13 bases. The CDR3 is 13 residues long. Unmatched junction bases numbered 6, after V lost 4 bases and J lost 13 bases. CDR1 and CDR2 (germline): PRHDT, FYEKMQ (reference sequence). The CDR3 reads CASSYGTSGKPYF. The CDR3 coding sequence is TGTGCCAGCAGCTACGGGACTAGCGGGAAACCGTACTTC. The entire variable domain, with the rest obtained from reference TRBV13 and TRBJ2-5, is as follows: AAGVIQSPRHLIKEKRETATLKCYPIPRHDTVYWYQQGPGQDPQFLISFYEKMQSDKGSIPDRFSAQQFSDYHSELNMSSLELGDSALYFCASSYGTSGKPYFGPGTRLLVL.

In its sample, this clonotype was seen many times. The V and J genes are TRBV20-1 and TRBJ1-2; tentative D call: TRBD1 (6 bases). Between the trimmed V and J ends, which lost 5 bases and 0 bases, there was a span of 13 bases. Germline V lookup: CDR1 DFQATT, CDR2 SNEGSKA (reference sequence). The CDR3 spans 14 residues. CDR3 bases: TGCAGTGCTCCCGGACAGACCACTAACTATGGCTACACCTTC. This translates into CSAPGQTTNYGYTF.

The CDR3 DNA reads TGCAGTGCTAGGCAGCCAACTAATGAAAAACTGTTTTTT. Amino acids: CSARQPTNEKLFF. This chain uses TRBV20-1 with TRBJ1-4; no definite D call. This CDR3 region has 13 residues. CDR1 DFQATT and CDR2 SNEGSKA come from the germline V gene (reference sequence). V lost 3 bases, J lost 0 bases, and 5 bases lay in between.

The sample holds many counts of this clonotype. V is TRBV28 and J is TRBJ2-3; 8 bases line up with TRBD2. CDR3 length equals 17 residues. Germline V gene sequence: CDR1 MDHEN, CDR2 SYDVKM. V shed 5 bases, J shed 7 bases, and the junction held 17 bases outside the gene matches. CDR3 residues: CASSPTQRERALNTQYF. The CDR3 nucleotides are TGTGCCAGCAGTCCCACTCAGCGGGAGAGGGCGTTGAATACGCAGTATTTT.

This clonotype was counted ten times or more. The gene calls are TRBV9 and TRBJ1-1; the D gene is possibly TRBD1 (6 bases). Germline V gene lookup returns CDR1 SGDLS and CDR2 YYNGEE. V was pared by 0 bases and J by 2 bases, with 23 bases between. There are 19 residues in the CDR3. The CDR3 DNA is TGTGCCAGCAGCGTAGATTCGGACGTACGGACAGCGGGCAACACTGAAGCTTTCTTT. The encoded protein is CASSVDSDVRTAGNTEAFF.

The V and J genes are TRBV6-2 or TRBV6-3 and TRBJ2-7; no definite D call. Deletions cut 0 bases from V and 4 bases from J, with 10 bases between. The V gene's germline CDR1 is MNHEY and CDR2 SVGEGT. The CDR3 covers 14 residues. CDR3 bases: TGTGCCAGCAGTTACTCTGGGCAGCTTTACGAGCAGTACTTC. Its translation: CASSYSGQLYEQYF.

This clonotype showed up just a few times. V gene TRBV15 combines with J gene TRBJ2-7; no clear D. The CDR3 spans 13 residues. In germline, CDR1 is LNHNV, CDR2 YYDKDF (reference sequence). V was clipped by 3 bases and J by 6 bases, with 12 bases between them. The CDR3: CATSRIVGSEQYF. Written as DNA, the CDR3 is TGTGCCACCAGCAGGATAGTGGGTAGCGAGCAGTACTTC.